Below, 19 T cell receptor beta chains from the same sample are listed, as sequenced in a study of blood T cell repertoires in COVID-19. The protocol was immunoSEQ multiplex PCR, while the TCRdb copy is restricted to in-frame clones and leaves out a portion. The table has around 160,000 clones, around 84% seen once; the top ten hold 5% to 6%. The sample taken for sequencing was PBMCs or T cells enriched from blood (not recorded which). The receptor source for this set is a man aged 40-50 years who had recovered from COVID-19.

The J gene is TRBJ2-5, the V gene TRBV29-1, with D tentatively TRBD2 (5 bases). This CDR3 contains 14 residues. Germline CDR1 reads SQVTM; CDR2 reads ANQGSEA. Trimming stripped 4 bases from V and 4 bases from J, with 16 bases between. This CDR3 reads CSVGFSAVGETQYF. CDR3 sequence (DNA): TGCAGCGTTGGTTTTAGCGCGGTGGGAGAGACCCAGTACTTC.

This chain uses TRBV2 with TRBJ1-5, with D maybe TRBD1 (5 bases). CDR1 is SNHLY and CDR2 is FYNNEI in the germline V gene. The CDR3 contains 14 residues. V lost 4 bases, J lost 4 bases, and 11 bases lay in between. The CDR3 loop reads CASSGGGGNQPQHF. The CDR3 bases are TGTGCCAGCAGTGGGGGGGGAGGAAATCAGCCCCAGCATTTT.

This clone was detected only a few times. The chain carries TRBV19 and TRBJ1-5, with D hard to call. Trimming pared 9 bases from V and 3 bases from J, leaving 18 bases between. CDR1 and CDR2 from the germline V gene are LNHDA and SQIVND (reference sequence). This CDR3 is built from 15 residues. CDR3 nucleotides: TGTGCCAGCCTTGGATTTGTGGGCTCCAATCAGCCCCAGCATTTT. As protein: CASLGFVGSNQPQHF.

The chain uses TRBV29-1 and TRBJ2-3, with TRBD2 identical over 10 bases. V lost 4 bases, J lost 2 bases, and 6 bases stayed unmatched. The CDR3 sequence is 15 residues long. Per germline, CDR1 SQVTM and CDR2 ANQGSEA. The CDR3 loop reads CSVAPSGGDTDTQYF. DNA of the CDR3: TGCAGCGTTGCCCCTAGCGGGGGAGACACAGATACGCAGTATTTT.

This clone was recorded once. This chain joins TRBV5-1 and TRBJ2-3, with 12 bases fitting TRBD2. The CDR3 has 17 amino acids. CDR1 is SGHRS, CDR2 YFSETQ, per germline. V lost 2 bases and J lost 3; bases outside the gene matches: 7. CDR3 in amino acids: CASSFPLAGGPTDTQYF. CDR3 bases: TGCGCCAGCAGCTTCCCCCTAGCGGGGGGGCCTACAGATACGCAGTATTTT.

This clone was found a few times. This rearrangement joins TRBV6-5 to TRBJ2-3, with 8 bases aligning to TRBD2. Germline trimming cut 7 bases from V and 4 bases from J; bases unmatched to any gene: 10. The CDR3 loop spans 15 amino acids. Germline V gene data show CDR1 as MNHEY and CDR2 as SVGAGI. The CDR3: CASTPAGRGADTQYF. CDR3 bases: TGTGCCAGCACCCCAGCGGGGCGGGGGGCAGATACGCAGTATTTT.

V gene TRBV3-1 (or the pseudogene TRBV3-2) combines with J gene TRBJ1-1; unclear D gene. The germline CDR1 and CDR2 sequences are LGHDT and YNNKEL (reference sequence). V lost 1 base, J lost 0 bases, and 15 bases lay in between. This CDR3 has 17 residues. The CDR3 is CASSQADSSRMNTEAFF. The DNA for the CDR3 is TGTGCCAGCAGCCAAGCCGATAGTTCCCGTATGAACACTGAAGCTTTCTTT.

The rearrangement links TRBV29-1 to TRBJ1-1, with D uncertain. V lost 3 bases, J lost 7 bases, and 15 bases lay in between. Germline CDR1 SQVTM, CDR2 ANQGSEA. The CDR3 runs 13 residues. The CDR3: CSVEVDGGFEAFF. The DNA of the CDR3 is TGCAGCGTTGAGGTGGACGGAGGCTTTGAAGCTTTCTTT.

The chain links TRBV4-1 to TRBJ2-3; TRBD2 agrees at 9 bases. This CDR3 has 16 amino acids. Trimming removed 0 bases from V and 6 bases from J; junction bases left unmatched: 7. Germline assignment: CDR1 MGHRA and CDR2 YSYEKL. DNA of the CDR3: TGCGCCAGCAGCCAAGATTCAGCGGGGGGAATTGATACGCAGTATTTT. Residues: CASSQDSAGGIDTQYF.

This chain joins TRBV6-5 and TRBJ1-2, with D unclear. Between the trimmed V and J ends, which lost 2 bases and 8 bases, there was a span of 9 bases. The CDR3 runs to 12 residues. Germline CDR1 is MNHEY and CDR2 is SVGAGI. The chain's CDR3 is CASSYGLAGYTF. The CDR3 DNA is TGTGCCAGCAGTTACGGACTGGCCGGCTACACCTTC.

This chain connects TRBV18 to TRBJ2-3, with 7 bases that match TRBD1. V shed 6 bases, J shed 4 bases, and the junction held 10 bases outside the gene matches. Germline V gene lookup returns CDR1 KGHSH and CDR2 LQKENI. This CDR3 has 15 residues. The CDR3 loop is CASSRQGMSADTQYF. The CDR3 nucleotides read TGTGCCAGCTCCCGACAGGGAATGAGCGCAGATACGCAGTATTTT.

This clone was detected only a few times. The V and J genes are TRBV19 and TRBJ1-5; D is possibly TRBD1 (6 bases). The V end lost 6 bases, the J end lost 7 bases, and 13 bases lay between the germline ends. Germline lookup yields CDR1 LNHDA and CDR2 SQIVND (reference sequence). The CDR3 length is 13 residues. This CDR3 reads CASRGRGSQPQHF. CDR3 sequence (DNA): TGTGCCAGTAGAGGGAGGGGGAGCCAGCCCCAGCATTTT. Using reference TRBV19 and TRBJ1-5 for the parts outside the CDR3, the full variable domain is DGGITQSPKYLFRKEGQNVTLSCEQNLNHDAMYWYRQDPGQGLRLIYYSQIVNDFQKGDIAEGYSVSREKKESFPLTVTSAQKNPTAFYLCASRGRGSQPQHFGDGTRLSIL.

The genes are TRBV6-5 and TRBJ1-6, with D hard to call. V lost 6 bases and J lost 3, with 12 bases in between. Germline loops: CDR1 MNHEY, CDR2 SVGAGI. The CDR3 covers 15 residues. The CDR3 sequence: CASREDRIYNSPLHF. The CDR3 region has the DNA TGTGCCAGCAGGGAGGACCGTATCTATAATTCACCCCTCCACTTT.

This chain joins TRBV10-1 and TRBJ1-1; TRBD1 might be the D (5 bases). The CDR3 extends over 15 amino acids. Per the germline V gene, CDR1 is WNHNN and CDR2 is SYGVQD (reference sequence). Trimming left V 5 bases short and J 0 bases short, with 13 bases between. In DNA form, the CDR3 reads TGCGCCAGCAGTATGTACAGGAACATGAACACTGAAGCTTTCTTT. Its translation is CASSMYRNMNTEAFF.

This clone was observed a handful of times. This rearrangement joins TRBV10-2 to TRBJ2-2; perhaps TRBD2 as D (5 bases). Deletions cut 3 bases from V and 0 bases from J, with 5 bases between. The CDR3 contains 14 residues. Germline CDR1 and CDR2: WSHSY and SAAADI. DNA for the CDR3: TGCGCCAGCAGTGAAGCGGCGAACACCGGGGAGCTGTTTTTT. It encodes CASSEAANTGELFF.

The gene calls are TRBV21-1 and TRBJ2-7; TRBD2, the D gene given by the table, was not confirmed from the DNA. TRBV21-1 is termed a pseudogene. This CDR3 contains 18 residues. CDR3 in DNA: TGTGCCAGCAGCAAATTGGCTAGCGGGGGCCCTTACCATCGCGAGCAGTACTTC. Amino acid sequence: CASSKLASGGPYHREQYF.

This chain connects TRBV5-1 to TRBJ2-7; no clear D. CDR3 size: 12 residues. The germline V gene encodes CDR1 SGHRS and CDR2 YFSETQ. Trimming removed 0 bases at V and 5 bases at J, with 6 bases between. CDR3 in amino acids: CASSLVSDEQYF. The CDR3 coding sequence is TGCGCCAGCAGCTTGGTGTCGGACGAGCAGTACTTC.

The chain links TRBV14 to TRBJ2-5; TRBD2 matches at 10 bases. Unmatched junction bases numbered 8, after V lost 5 bases and J lost 5 bases. The germline V gene encodes CDR1 SGHDN and CDR2 FVKESK. The CDR3 contains 15 residues. CDR3 sequence (DNA): TGTGCCAGCAGCTCCCCAGCGGGGGGGCCCGAGACCCAGTACTTC. Translating gives CASSSPAGGPETQYF.

This sequence joins TRBV29-1 and TRBJ2-3; 8 bases match TRBD1. The germline gives CDR1 SQVTM, CDR2 ANQGSEA. V trimming: 5 bases; J trimming: 5 bases; junction bases outside the gene matches: 6. This CDR3 has 13 amino acids. The CDR3 loop reads CSVTGGQGDTQYF. DNA for the CDR3: TGCAGCGTTACAGGGGGGCAGGGAGATACGCAGTATTTT.